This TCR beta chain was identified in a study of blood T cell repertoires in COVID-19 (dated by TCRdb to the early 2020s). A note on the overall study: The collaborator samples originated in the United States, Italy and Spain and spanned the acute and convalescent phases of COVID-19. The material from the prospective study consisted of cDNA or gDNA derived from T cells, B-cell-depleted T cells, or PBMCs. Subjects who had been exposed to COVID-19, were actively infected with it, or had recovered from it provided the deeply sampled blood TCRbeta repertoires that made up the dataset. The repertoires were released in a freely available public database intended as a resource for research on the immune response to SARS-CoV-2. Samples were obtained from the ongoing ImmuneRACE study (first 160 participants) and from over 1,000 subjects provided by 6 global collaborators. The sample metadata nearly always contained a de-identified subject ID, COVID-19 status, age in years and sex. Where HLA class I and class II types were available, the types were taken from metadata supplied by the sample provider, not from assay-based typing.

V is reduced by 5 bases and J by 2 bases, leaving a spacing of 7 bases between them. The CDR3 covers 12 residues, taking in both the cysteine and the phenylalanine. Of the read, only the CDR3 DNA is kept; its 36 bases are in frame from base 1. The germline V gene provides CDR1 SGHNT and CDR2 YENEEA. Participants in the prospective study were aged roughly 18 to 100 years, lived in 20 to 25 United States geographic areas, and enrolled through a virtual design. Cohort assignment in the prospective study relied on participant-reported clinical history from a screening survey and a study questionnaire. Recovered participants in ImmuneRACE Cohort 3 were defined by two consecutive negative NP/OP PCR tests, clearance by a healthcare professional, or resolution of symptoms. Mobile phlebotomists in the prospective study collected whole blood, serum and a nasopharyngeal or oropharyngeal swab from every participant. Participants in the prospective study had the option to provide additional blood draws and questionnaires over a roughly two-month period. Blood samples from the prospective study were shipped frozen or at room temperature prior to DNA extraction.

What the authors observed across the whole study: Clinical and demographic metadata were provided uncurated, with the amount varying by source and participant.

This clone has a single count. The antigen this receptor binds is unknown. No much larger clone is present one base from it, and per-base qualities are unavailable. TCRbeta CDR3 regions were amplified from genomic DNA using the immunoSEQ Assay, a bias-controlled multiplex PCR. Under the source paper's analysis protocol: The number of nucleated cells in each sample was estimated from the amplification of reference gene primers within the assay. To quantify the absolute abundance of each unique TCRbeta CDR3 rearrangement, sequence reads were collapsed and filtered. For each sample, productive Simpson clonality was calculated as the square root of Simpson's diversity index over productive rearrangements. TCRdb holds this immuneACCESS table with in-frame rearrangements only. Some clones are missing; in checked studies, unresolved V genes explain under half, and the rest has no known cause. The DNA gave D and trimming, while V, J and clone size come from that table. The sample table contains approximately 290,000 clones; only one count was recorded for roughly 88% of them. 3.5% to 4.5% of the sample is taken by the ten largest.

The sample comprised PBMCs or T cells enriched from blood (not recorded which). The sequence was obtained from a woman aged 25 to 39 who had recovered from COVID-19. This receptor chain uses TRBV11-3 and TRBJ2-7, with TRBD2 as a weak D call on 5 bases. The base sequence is TGTGCCAGCAGCCGAGGGACCTACGAGCAGTACTTC. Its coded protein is CASSRGTYEQYF.